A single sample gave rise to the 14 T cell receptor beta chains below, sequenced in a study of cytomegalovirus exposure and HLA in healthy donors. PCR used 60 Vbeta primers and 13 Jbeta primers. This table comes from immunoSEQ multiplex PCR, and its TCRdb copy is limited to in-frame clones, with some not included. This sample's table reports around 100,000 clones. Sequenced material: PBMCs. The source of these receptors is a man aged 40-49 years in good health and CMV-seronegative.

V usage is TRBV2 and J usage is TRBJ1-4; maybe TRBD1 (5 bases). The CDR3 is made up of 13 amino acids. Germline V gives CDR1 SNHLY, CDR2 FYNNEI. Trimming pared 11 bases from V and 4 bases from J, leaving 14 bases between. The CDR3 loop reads CAGRTTDNEKLFF. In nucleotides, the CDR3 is TGTGCCGGCCGGACAACGGATAATGAAAAACTGTTTTTT.

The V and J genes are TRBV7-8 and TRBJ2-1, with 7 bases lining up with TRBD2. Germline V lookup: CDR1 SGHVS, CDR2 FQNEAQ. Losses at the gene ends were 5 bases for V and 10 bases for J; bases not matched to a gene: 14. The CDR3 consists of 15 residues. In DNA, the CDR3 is TGTGCCAGCAGCGCGCGGGAGTCCCAGGGTATAGAGCAGTTCTTC. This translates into CASSARESQGIEQFF.

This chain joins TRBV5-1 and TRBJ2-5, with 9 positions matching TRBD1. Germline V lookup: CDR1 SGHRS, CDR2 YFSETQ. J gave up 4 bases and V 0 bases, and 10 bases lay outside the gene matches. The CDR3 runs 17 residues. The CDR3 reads CASSLAPTGGFLETQYF. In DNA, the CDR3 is TGCGCCAGCAGCTTGGCCCCGACAGGGGGGTTCCTAGAGACCCAGTACTTC.

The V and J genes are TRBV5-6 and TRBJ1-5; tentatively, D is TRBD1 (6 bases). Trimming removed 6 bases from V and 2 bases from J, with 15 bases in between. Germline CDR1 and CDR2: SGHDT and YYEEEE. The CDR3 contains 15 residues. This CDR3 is CASKQGSLRNQPQHF. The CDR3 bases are TGTGCCAGCAAACAGGGAAGTCTCCGCAATCAGCCCCAGCATTTT.

CDR3 sequence (DNA): TGCAGCGTTGGAGGTACAGGGCGTGGGGCCAACGTCCTGACTTTC. It is translated as CSVGGTGRGANVLTF. This chain uses TRBV29-1 with TRBJ2-6; perhaps TRBD1 as D (6 bases). The V end lost 4 bases, the J end lost 3 bases, and 13 bases lay between the germline ends. This CDR3 has 15 amino acids. Germline V gives CDR1 SQVTM, CDR2 ANQGSEA.

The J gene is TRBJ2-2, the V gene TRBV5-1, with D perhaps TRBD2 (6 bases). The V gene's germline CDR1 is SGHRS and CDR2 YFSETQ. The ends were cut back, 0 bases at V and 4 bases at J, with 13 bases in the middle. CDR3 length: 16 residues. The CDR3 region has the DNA TGCGCCAGCAGCTTGGTTGGGGGGACGACCACCGGGGAGCTGTTTTTT. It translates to CASSLVGGTTTGELFF.

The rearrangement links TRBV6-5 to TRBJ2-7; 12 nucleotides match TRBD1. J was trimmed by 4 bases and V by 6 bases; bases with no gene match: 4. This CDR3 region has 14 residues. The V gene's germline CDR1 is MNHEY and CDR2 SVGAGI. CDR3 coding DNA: TGTGCCAGCAGATCGGGACAGGGGGCGTACGAGCAGTACTTC. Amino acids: CASRSGQGAYEQYF.

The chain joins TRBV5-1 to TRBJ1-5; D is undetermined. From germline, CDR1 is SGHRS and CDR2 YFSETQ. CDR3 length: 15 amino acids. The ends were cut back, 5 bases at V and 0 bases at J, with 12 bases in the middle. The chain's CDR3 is CASRRDISSNQPQHF. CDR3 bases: TGCGCCAGCAGGCGGGATATTAGTAGCAATCAGCCCCAGCATTTT.

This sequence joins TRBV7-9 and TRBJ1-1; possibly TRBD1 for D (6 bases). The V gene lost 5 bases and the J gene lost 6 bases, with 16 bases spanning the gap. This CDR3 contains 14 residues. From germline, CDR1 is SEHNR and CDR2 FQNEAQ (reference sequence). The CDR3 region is CASSAQQGSPEAFF. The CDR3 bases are TGTGCCAGCAGCGCCCAACAGGGAAGTCCTGAAGCTTTCTTT.

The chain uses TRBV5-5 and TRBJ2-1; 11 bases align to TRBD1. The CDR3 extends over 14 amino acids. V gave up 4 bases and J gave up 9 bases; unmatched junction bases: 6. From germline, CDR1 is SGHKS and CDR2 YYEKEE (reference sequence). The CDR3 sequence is CASSPGQGASEQFF. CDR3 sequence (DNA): TGTGCCAGCAGCCCCGGACAGGGGGCATCTGAGCAGTTCTTC.

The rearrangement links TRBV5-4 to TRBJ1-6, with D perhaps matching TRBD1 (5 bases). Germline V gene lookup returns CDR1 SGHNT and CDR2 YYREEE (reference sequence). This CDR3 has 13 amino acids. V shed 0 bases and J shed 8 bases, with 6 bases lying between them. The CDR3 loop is CASSLARDSPLHF. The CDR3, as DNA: TGTGCCAGCAGCTTGGCCAGGGATTCACCCCTCCACTTT.

The CDR3 nucleotides read TGTGCCAGCACTCCCGGACTAGCGGGAGTCCACGAGCAGTACTTC. Its protein product is CASTPGLAGVHEQYF. The gene calls are TRBV2 and TRBJ2-7; 13 bases map to TRBD2. J was trimmed by 5 bases and V by 7 bases; bases with no gene match: 8. There are 15 residues in the CDR3. The germline V gene has CDR1 SNHLY and CDR2 FYNNEI.

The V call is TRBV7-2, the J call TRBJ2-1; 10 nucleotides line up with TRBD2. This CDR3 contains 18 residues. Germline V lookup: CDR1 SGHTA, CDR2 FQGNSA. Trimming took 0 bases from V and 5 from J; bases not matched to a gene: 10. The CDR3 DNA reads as TGTGCCAGCAGCTTAGCTATCCTAGCGGGAGTCGGTAACAATGAGCAGTTCTTC. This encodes CASSLAILAGVGNNEQFF.

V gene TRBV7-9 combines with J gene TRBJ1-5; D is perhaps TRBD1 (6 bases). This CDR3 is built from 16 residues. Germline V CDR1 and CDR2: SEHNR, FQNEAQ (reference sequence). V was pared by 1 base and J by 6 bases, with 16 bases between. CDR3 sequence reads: CASSLVQGSAGQPQHF. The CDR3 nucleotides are TGTGCCAGCAGCTTAGTACAGGGCTCGGCGGGTCAGCCCCAGCATTTT.